This TCR beta chain is from a study of patients and donors after allogeneic stem cell transplantation. TCRdb reanalysed the RT-PCR reads using MiXCR and keeps one entry per CDR3 protein. The sample records approximately 200,000 distinct CDR3 sequences, roughly 13% being singletons. Germline assignment: CDR1 SGHDN and CDR2 FVKESK. The CDR3 totals 15 residues. V gave up 1 base and J gave up 10 bases; unmatched junction bases: 10. Only a few counts were recorded for this clonotype. Sample: blood, either unsorted or a sorted T cell fraction (not recorded which). This receptor was obtained from a human donor who was either an allogeneic HSCT recipient or a stem cell or donor lymphocyte infusion donor (not recorded which). It is not recorded whose cells these are; they may come from a transplant donor. The chain couples TRBV14 to TRBJ2-3, with 8 bases aligning to TRBD2. The CDR3 bases are TGTGCCAGCAGCCAAGGCCTAGCGGGTAGAGGGGCGCAGTATTTT. Protein sequence: CASSQGLAGRGAQYF.